This T cell receptor beta chain originates from a study of CD8+ T cells in alopecia areata. The V and J ends lost 6 bases and 4 bases, in that order; junction bases with no gene match: 3. Germline CDR1 SQVTM, CDR2 ANQGSEA. This CDR3 has 11 amino acids. Extraction and reverse transcription of RNA yielded cDNA as the sequencing template. TCRdb's copy holds only in-frame clones and misses some; the assay was immunoSEQ multiplex PCR. The top ten hold approximately 0.63% of the sample, which has about 190,000 clones, 55% to 70% seen once. The treatment here: oral pan-JAK inhibitor, 5-10 mg twice daily. There are a few counts of this clone.

The sequenced sample was CD4+ T cells sorted from blood, obtained at week 4, from a patient treated with tofacitinib. The V call is TRBV29-1, the J call TRBJ2-7; 7 nucleotides agree with TRBD2. The receptor's source is a human donor with alopecia areata. The CDR3 bases are TGCAGCGTGGGGGACTATTACGAGCAGTACTTC. Amino acid sequence: CSVGDYYEQYF.